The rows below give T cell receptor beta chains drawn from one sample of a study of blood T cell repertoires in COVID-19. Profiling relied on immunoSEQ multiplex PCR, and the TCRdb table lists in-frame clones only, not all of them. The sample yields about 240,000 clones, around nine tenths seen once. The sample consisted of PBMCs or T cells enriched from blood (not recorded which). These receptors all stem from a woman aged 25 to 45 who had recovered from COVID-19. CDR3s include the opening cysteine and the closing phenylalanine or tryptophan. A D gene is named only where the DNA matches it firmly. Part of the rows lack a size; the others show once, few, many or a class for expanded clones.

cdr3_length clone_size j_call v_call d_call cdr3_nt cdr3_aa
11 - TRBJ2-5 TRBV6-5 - TGTGCCAGCAGCTATGGAGAGACCCAGTACTTC CASSYGETQYF
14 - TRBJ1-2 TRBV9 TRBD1 TGTGCCAGCAGCGTAGGACAGGGGGCAAGTGGCTACACCTTC CASSVGQGASGYTF
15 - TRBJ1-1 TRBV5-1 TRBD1 TGCGCCAGCAGCCGTACAGGGGGCGGGAACACTGAAGCTTTCTTT CASSRTGGGNTEAFF
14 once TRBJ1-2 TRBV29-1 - TGCAGCGCTGGAGGAGAGGGATCTAACTATGGCTACACCTTC CSAGGEGSNYGYTF
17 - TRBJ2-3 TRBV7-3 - TGTGCCAGCAGTAAAAACCGCCCGGGACTCCCAGGGGATACGCAGTATTTT CASSKNRPGLPGDTQYF
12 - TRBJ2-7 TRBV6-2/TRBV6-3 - TGTGCCAGCAGTTACCGGGGATACGAGCAGTACTTC CASSYRGYEQYF
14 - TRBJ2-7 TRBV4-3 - TGCGCCAGCAGCCTAAGACTAGTAAGGGGCGAGCAGTACTTC CASSLRLVRGEQYF
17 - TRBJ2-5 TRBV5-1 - - CASSLDPVGQGSPIGHF
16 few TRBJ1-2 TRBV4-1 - TGCGCCAGCAGCCTTTCACAGGGTACGGGGTACTATGGCTACACCTTC CASSLSQGTGYYGYTF
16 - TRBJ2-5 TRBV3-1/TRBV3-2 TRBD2 TGTGCCAGCAACCTGCAGGGGACTAGCGGCCAAGAGACCCAGTACTTC CASNLQGTSGQETQYF
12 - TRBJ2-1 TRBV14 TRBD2 TGTGCCAGCAGCCCTAGCGGCAATGAGCAGTTCTTC CASSPSGNEQFF
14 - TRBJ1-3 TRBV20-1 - TGCAGTGCTAGTCAGGGCCACTCTGGAAACACCATATATTTT CSASQGHSGNTIYF
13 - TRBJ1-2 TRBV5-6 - TGTGCCAGCAGCTTGGGGCAGGGGCGAGGCTACACCTTC CASSLGQGRGYTF
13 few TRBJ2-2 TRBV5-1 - TGCGCCAGCAACCCTGTCGGCACCGGGGAGCTGTTTTTT CASNPVGTGELFF
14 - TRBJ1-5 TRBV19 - TGTGCCAGTAGTTCGGCAGGGACTTATCAGCCCCAGCATTTT CASSSAGTYQPQHF
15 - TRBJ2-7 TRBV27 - TGTGCCAGCAGTTTCGAATACAGGGAATCCTACGAGCAGTACTTC CASSFEYRESYEQYF
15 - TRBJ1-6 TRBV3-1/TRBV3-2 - TGTGCCAGCAGCCCATCACAGGGAAGCGGTTCACCCCTCCACTTT CASSPSQGSGSPLHF
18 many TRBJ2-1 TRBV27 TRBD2 TGTGCCAGCAGTTCACGGACTAGCGGGAGGGGGACGTCAAATGAGCAGTTCTTC CASSSRTSGRGTSNEQFF
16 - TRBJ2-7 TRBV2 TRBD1 TGTGCCAGCAGCAACCGTGGGACAGCTCGCTCCTACGAGCAGTACTTC CASSNRGTARSYEQYF
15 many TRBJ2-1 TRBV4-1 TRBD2 TGCGCCAGCAGCTTAGTAGCGGGAGGGTACAATGAGCAGTTCTTC CASSLVAGGYNEQFF
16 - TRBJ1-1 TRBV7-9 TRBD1 TGTGCCAGCAGCTTAGGGGTGGGACAGCTGAACACTGAAGCTTTCTTT CASSLGVGQLNTEAFF
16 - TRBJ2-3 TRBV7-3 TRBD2 TGTGCCAGCAGCCTACAGAGCGGGACTAGCACAGATACGCAGTATTTT CASSLQSGTSTDTQYF
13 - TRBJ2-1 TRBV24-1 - TGTGCCACCAGTGATTTGATGGGGCAGGAACAGTTCTTC CATSDLMGQEQFF
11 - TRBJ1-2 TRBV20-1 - TGCAGTGCTACGACGGGCTATGGCTACACCTTC CSATTGYGYTF
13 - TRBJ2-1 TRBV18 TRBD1 TGTGCCAGCTACAGGGGATCCTACAATGAGCAGTTCTTC CASYRGSYNEQFF
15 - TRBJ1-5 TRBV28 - TGTGCCAGCAGTTCCGCCGGTCGGGTCAATCAGCCCCAGCATTTT CASSSAGRVNQPQHF
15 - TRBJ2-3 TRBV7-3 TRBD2 TGTGCCAGCAGCTTAATAGGAGGGAGGGGCGATACGCAGTATTTT CASSLIGGRGDTQYF
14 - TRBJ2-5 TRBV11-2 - TGTGCCAGCAGCACCACCAGCGGGTGGGAGACCCAGTACTTC CASSTTSGWETQYF
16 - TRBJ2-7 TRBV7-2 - TGTGCCAGCAGCCCAACCCTCCTAGGCGGGACCTACGAGCAGTACTTC CASSPTLLGGTYEQYF
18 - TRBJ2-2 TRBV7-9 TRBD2 TGTGCCAGCAGCCTGGCGGGACTAGCGGGTGCGAACACCGGGGAGCTGTTTTTT CASSLAGLAGANTGELFF
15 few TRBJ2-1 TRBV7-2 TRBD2 TGTGCCAGCAGCTGGCAGACTAGCGGGAGCAATGAGCAGTTCTTC CASSWQTSGSNEQFF
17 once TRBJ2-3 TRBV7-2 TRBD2 TGTGCCAGCAGCCCCACATGGGGACTAGCGGGAGGAAATACGCAGTATTTT CASSPTWGLAGGNTQYF
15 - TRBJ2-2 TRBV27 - TGTGCCAGCAGTTTAAATCGGGAGATCACCGGGGAGCTGTTTTTT CASSLNREITGELFF
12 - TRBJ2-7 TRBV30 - TGTGCCTGGATCGGGAACTCCTACGAGCAGTACTTC CAWIGNSYEQYF
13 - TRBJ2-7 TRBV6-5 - TGTGCCAGCAGTTACCCCGGGTCCTACGAGCAGTACTTC CASSYPGSYEQYF
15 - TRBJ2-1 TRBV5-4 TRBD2 TGTGCCAGCAGCCTCGTGACTAGCGGGAACAATGAGCAGTTCTTC CASSLVTSGNNEQFF
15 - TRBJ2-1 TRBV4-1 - TGCGCCAGCAGCCAAGATGAGGTTAACTACAATGAGCAGTTCTTC CASSQDEVNYNEQFF
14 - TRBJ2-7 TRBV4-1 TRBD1 TGCGCCAGCAGCCAGGGGACAGGTTCGGACGAGCAGTACTTC CASSQGTGSDEQYF
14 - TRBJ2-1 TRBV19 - TGTGCCAGTAGTATACCAGGGGAAAACAATGAGCAGTTCTTC CASSIPGENNEQFF
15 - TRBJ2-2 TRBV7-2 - TGTGCCAGCAGCTTAGCGTGGACAGCCACCGGGGAGCTGTTTTTT CASSLAWTATGELFF
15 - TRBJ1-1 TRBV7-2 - TGTGCCAGCAGCAGAAGATTCGGAGGACCCACTGAAGCTTTCTTT CASSRRFGGPTEAFF
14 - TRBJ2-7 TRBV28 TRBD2 TGTGCCAGCAGAACTAGCGGGAGCTCCTACGAGCAGTACTTC CASRTSGSSYEQYF
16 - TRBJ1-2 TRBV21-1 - TGTGCCAGCAGCTGCGAGGGTGCTTCAGCTAACTATGGCTACACCTTC CASSCEGASANYGYTF
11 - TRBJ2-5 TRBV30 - TGTGCCTGGAGGGTAGGCGGGACCCAGTACTTC CAWRVGGTQYF
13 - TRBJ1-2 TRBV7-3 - TGTGCCAGCAGCTTAGCCCGGGGCTATGGCTACACCTTC CASSLARGYGYTF
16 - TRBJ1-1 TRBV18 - TGTGCCAGCTCACCGGCGGACAGACAAATGCTTTTTGAAGCTTTCTTT CASSPADRQMLFEAFF
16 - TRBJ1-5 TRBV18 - TGTGCCAGCTCACCACAGGCCGGGTATAGCAATCAGCCCCAGCATTTT CASSPQAGYSNQPQHF
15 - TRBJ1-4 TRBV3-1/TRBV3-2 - TGTGCCAGCAGCCAATATGCGTCAACTAATGAAAAACTGTTTTTT CASSQYASTNEKLFF
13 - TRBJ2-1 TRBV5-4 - TGTGCCAGCAGCTCCGGGGAATACAATGAGCAGTTCTTC CASSSGEYNEQFF
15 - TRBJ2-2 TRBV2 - TGTGCCAGCAGTGAAGGGGGCTGGGTTGGCGGGGAGCTGTTTTTT CASSEGGWVGGELFF
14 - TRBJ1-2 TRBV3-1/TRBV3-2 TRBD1 TGTGCCAGCAGTCTCCAGGGACAGCCCTATGGCTACACCTTC CASSLQGQPYGYTF
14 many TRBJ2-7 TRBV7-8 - TGTGCCAGCAGCTTATCAGGGGAATCCTACGAGCAGTACTTC CASSLSGESYEQYF
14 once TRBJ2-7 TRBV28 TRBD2 TGTGCCAGCAGTTCCGGGACTAGCGGCTACGAGCAGTACTTC CASSSGTSGYEQYF
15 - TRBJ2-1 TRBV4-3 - TGCGCCAGCAGCCAAGATCTTAGCTCGGGCAATGAGCAGTTCTTC CASSQDLSSGNEQFF
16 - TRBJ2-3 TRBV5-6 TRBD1 TGTGCCAGCAGCTTGGGGGACAGGCGGCAACGAGATACGCAGTATTTT CASSLGDRRQRDTQYF
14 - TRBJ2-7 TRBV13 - TGTGCCAGCAGCATCGGGACTTATACCTACGAGCAGTACTTC CASSIGTYTYEQYF
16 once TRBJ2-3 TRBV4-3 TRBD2 TGCGCCAGCAGCCAAGAGGGCGGACTAGGATGGGGTACGCAGTATTTT CASSQEGGLGWGTQYF
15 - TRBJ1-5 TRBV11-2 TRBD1 TGTGCCAGCAGCCACAACAGGGGCAGGGATCAGCCCCAGCATTTT CASSHNRGRDQPQHF
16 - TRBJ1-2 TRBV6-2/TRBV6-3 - TGTGCCAGCAGTTACTTGTACAGGAGAGACAACTATGGCTACACCTTC CASSYLYRRDNYGYTF